Following are 27 T cell receptor beta chains from one sample sequenced in a study of regulatory T cells in long-lasting Graves disease. Relying on iRepertoire HTBI primers and Arm-PCR of CDR3 regions, the team built TCR beta libraries. TCRdb redid the calling of the multiplex PCR reads with MiXCR, one entry per CDR3 protein. The sample holds nearly 350,000 distinct CDR3 sequences; roughly a fifth are singletons and the top ten take over 25%. Stated time point: persistent/refractory GD, antithyroid drugs over 5 years with positive TRAb. With RNA extracted from PBMCs as input, the TCR library was made. This specimen was peripheral blood mononuclear cells (PBMCs), taken when the disease was refractory, from a patient treated with antithyroid drugs. The receptors stem from a female donor with Graves disease.

This clonotype was found a few times. This chain connects TRBV4-3 to TRBJ1-4; D not certain. CDR3 length equals 13 residues. Trimming cost V 6 bases and J 3 bases, with 8 bases left between them. Germline V gives CDR1 LGHNA, CDR2 YSLEER. CDR3 sequence reads: CASRGLANEKLFF. The CDR3 DNA is TGCGCCAGCAGAGGGCTGGCTAATGAAAAACTGTTTTTT.

The sample holds many counts of this clonotype. J is TRBJ1-2 and V is TRBV28, with unresolved D. The germline CDR1 and CDR2 sequences are MDHEN and SYDVKM. The V end lost 7 bases, the J end lost 8 bases, and 20 bases lay between the germline ends. The CDR3 runs 14 residues. CDR3 sequence: CASTLDGYPGGYTF. Here the CDR3 DNA reads TGTGCCAGCACCTTAGACGGCTACCCGGGGGGCTACACCTTC.

The chain has TRBV10-3 and TRBJ2-7; D call uncertain. The CDR3 has 17 residues. The germline V and J ends were trimmed by 5 bases and 2 bases, with 22 bases remaining between them. Germline V gene sequence: CDR1 ENHRY, CDR2 SYGVKD. DNA of the CDR3: TGTGCCATCAGTCCCCGGAGCTTCGCGGACGGAACCTACGAGCAGTACTTC. Translation gives CAISPRSFADGTYEQYF.

This rearrangement joins TRBV7-9 to TRBJ2-5; 9 bases match TRBD1. The CDR3 runs 15 residues. V trimming: 2 bases; J trimming: 3 bases; junction bases outside the gene matches: 4. Per the germline V gene, CDR1 is SEHNR and CDR2 is FQNEAQ (reference sequence). The CDR3 loop is CASSLRGDREETQYF. The CDR3 DNA follows: TGTGCCAGCAGCTTACGAGGGGACAGGGAAGAGACCCAGTACTTC.

This clonotype was seen repeatedly, ten times or more. V is TRBV9 and J is TRBJ2-7, with 7 bases that match TRBD1. Germline V CDR1 and CDR2: SGDLS, YYNGEE. The ends lost 4 bases at V and 0 bases at J; junction bases unmatched: 10. The CDR3 consists of 16 residues. The CDR3 region is CASSQTGAISSYEQYF. CDR3 DNA sequence: TGTGCCAGCAGCCAAACAGGGGCGATAAGCTCCTACGAGCAGTACTTC.

In its sample, this clonotype was seen many times. The chain links TRBV12-3 or TRBV12-4 to TRBJ1-1; possibly TRBD1 for D (6 bases). The germline V and J ends were trimmed by 6 bases and 3 bases, with 20 bases remaining between them. The CDR3 length is 16 residues. The CDR3 DNA reads as TGTGCCAGCAGCCCCATGCGGACAGCCAAGGACACTGAAGCTTTCTTT. Translation gives CASSPMRTAKDTEAFF.

J is TRBJ1-1 and V is TRBV27; 7 nucleotides align to TRBD1. The germline V gene has CDR1 MNHEY and CDR2 SMNVEV (reference sequence). Trimming removed 3 bases from V and 3 bases from J; junction bases left unmatched: 10. The length of the CDR3 is 16 residues. The CDR3 protein is CASSLVGGQWDTEAFF. In nucleotides, the CDR3 is TGTGCCAGCAGTTTGGTGGGGGGACAGTGGGACACTGAAGCTTTCTTT.

This clonotype occurred a few times. V usage is TRBV18 and J usage is TRBJ2-7; 15 bases align to TRBD2. The V segment lost 6 bases and the J segment 5 bases; nucleotides outside the gene matches: 8. Germline V gene sequence: CDR1 KGHSH, CDR2 LQKENI. The CDR3 is 16 amino acids. The CDR3 nucleotides are TGTGCCAGCTCTGGACTAGCGGGAGGGTGGAACGACGAGCAGTACTTC. As protein: CASSGLAGGWNDEQYF.

V gene TRBV5-1 combines with J gene TRBJ2-7; 9 bases map to TRBD1. This CDR3 is built from 14 residues. The V and J ends lost 4 bases and 4 bases, in that order; junction bases with no gene match: 6. Germline CDR1 is SGHRS and CDR2 is YFSETQ. The CDR3 loop is CASSHGTGKYEQYF. CDR3 sequence (DNA): TGCGCCAGCAGCCACGGGACAGGGAAATACGAGCAGTACTTC.

This clonotype appeared a few times. This rearrangement joins TRBV5-1 to TRBJ2-5; D is ambiguous. The CDR3 is made up of 12 amino acids. V lost 3 bases to trimming and J lost 4 bases, with 7 bases between them. Looked up from germline, CDR1 is SGHRS and CDR2 is YFSETQ. The CDR3 DNA is TGCGCCAGCAGCTCCCGAGGAGAGACCCAGTACTTC. Protein sequence: CASSSRGETQYF.

J is TRBJ1-1 and V is TRBV30; D is possibly TRBD1 (5 bases). In germline, CDR1 is GTSNPN, CDR2 SVGIG (reference sequence). The CDR3 is made up of 12 amino acids. V lost 7 bases and J lost 4, with 13 bases in between. The CDR3 region is CALTVLGTEAFF. The CDR3 nucleotides are TGTGCCTTGACAGTCCTTGGCACTGAAGCTTTCTTT.

The rearrangement links TRBV4-2 to TRBJ1-4; TRBD1 matches at 7 bases. The V gene end was trimmed by 4 bases and the J gene end by 8 bases; junction bases not matched to a gene: 13. Germline V CDR1 and CDR2: LGHNA, YNFKEQ. This CDR3 has 16 residues. This chain's CDR3 is CASSLLAGTAGEKLFF. The CDR3 DNA follows: TGTGCCAGCAGCCTTCTGGCCGGGACAGCCGGGGAAAAACTGTTTTTT.

This clonotype was seen ten or more times. The V call is TRBV29-1, the J call TRBJ2-5; 7 bases are a match to TRBD1. Losses at the gene ends were 3 bases for V and 0 bases for J; bases not matched to a gene: 1. This CDR3 contains 13 residues. Germline CDR1 is SQVTM and CDR2 is ANQGSEA. The CDR3 region is CSVEDRNQETQYF. The CDR3 coding sequence is TGCAGCGTTGAGGACAGGAACCAAGAGACCCAGTACTTC. Full variable domain (missing parts from reference TRBV29-1 and TRBJ2-5): SAVISQKPSRDICQRGTSLTIQCQVDSQVTMMFWYRQQPGQSLTLIATANQGSEATYESGFVIDKFPISRPNLTFSTLTVSNMSPEDSSIYLCSVEDRNQETQYFGPGTRLLVL.

This clonotype was observed a few times. The chain has TRBV28 and TRBJ2-7; D is ambiguous. The CDR3 sequence is 13 residues long. Germline V gene lookup returns CDR1 MDHEN and CDR2 SYDVKM. The ends were cut back, 6 bases at V and 2 bases at J, with 11 bases in the middle. CDR3 loop: CASRRTATYEQYF. In nucleotides, the CDR3 is TGTGCCAGCAGACGGACGGCCACCTACGAGCAGTACTTC.

This clonotype was detected many times. The V and J genes are TRBV11-2 and TRBJ2-7; D gene uncertain. V was shortened by 3 bases and J by 0 bases, with 12 bases between the two germline ends. Germline V gene sequence: CDR1 SGHAT, CDR2 FQNNGV. This CDR3 is built from 15 residues. CDR3 in DNA: TGTGCCAGCAGCTTTGGACGGACCAACTCCTACGAGCAGTACTTC. As protein: CASSFGRTNSYEQYF.

This clonotype occurred a few times. The junction differs from germline at one of its ends, possibly a read error. This chain uses TRBV6-1 with TRBJ1-2; weak D call: TRBD1 (6 bases). The length of the CDR3 is 11 residues. Germline V gene sequence: CDR1 MNHNS, CDR2 SASEGT. CDR3 sequence: CASSSVGGAGF. In DNA, the CDR3 is TGTGCCAGCAGTAGCGTTGGGGGCGCAGGCTTC.

In this sample, this clonotype turned up once. A junction boundary mismatches the germline segment, possibly from a read error. The genes are TRBV7-3 and TRBJ2-2, with D perhaps assigned TRBD1 or TRBD2 (6 bases each). The CDR3 contains 19 residues. Germline CDR1 SGHTA, CDR2 FQGTGA. The DNA of the CDR3 is TGTGCCAGCAGCTTAAACCCCCCTTTGGCAGGGGCGTACACCGGGGGGCTGTTTTTT. As protein: CASSLNPPLAGAYTGGLFF.

This clonotype was seen ten or more times. This rearrangement joins TRBV6-2 or TRBV6-3 to TRBJ1-1; 7 nucleotides agree with TRBD1. There are 16 residues in the CDR3. The germline V gene encodes CDR1 MNHEY and CDR2 SVGEGT. V was pared by 2 bases and J by 2 bases, with 8 bases of the junction left unmatched. This CDR3 reads CASSYLQGGGNTEAFF. CDR3 bases: TGTGCCAGCAGTTACCTCCAGGGGGGGGGAAACACTGAAGCTTTCTTT.

This clonotype showed up many times. CDR3 sequence reads: CASSIRGFTYEQYF. Here the CDR3 DNA reads TGTGCCAGCAGCATTAGGGGGTTTACCTACGAGCAGTACTTC. The rearrangement uses TRBV28 and TRBJ2-7, with a possible D match to TRBD1 (6 bases). Germline CDR1 is MDHEN and CDR2 is SYDVKM. This CDR3 spans 14 amino acids. V shed 6 bases and J shed 2 bases, with 14 bases lying between them.

This clonotype showed up just a few times. This chain joins TRBV4-1 and TRBJ1-1; D perhaps matches TRBD1 (6 bases). This CDR3 contains 14 residues. V was trimmed by 6 bases and J by 8 bases, leaving 19 bases between them. The germline V gene encodes CDR1 MGHRA and CDR2 YSYEKL. CDR3 coding DNA: TGCGCCAGCAGACCCGGCCGGCAGGGGAAGGAAGCTTTCTTT. Encoded protein: CASRPGRQGKEAFF.

Turning to this clonotype: The CDR3 carries no conserved terminal phenylalanine or tryptophan, so it likely arises from a read error. The genes are TRBV6-2 or TRBV6-3 and TRBJ2-5; 15 bases fit TRBD2. This CDR3 has 15 residues. In germline, CDR1 is MNHEY, CDR2 SVGEGT. V was clipped by 6 bases and J by 5 bases; unmatched bases: 4. CDR3 DNA: TGTGCCAGCAGCGCGGGACTAGCGGGAGGCGAGACCCAGTACCTC. Encoded protein: CASSAGLAGGETQYL.

The chain couples TRBV18 to TRBJ1-5, with 7 bases lining up with TRBD1. Germline-derived CDR1 and CDR2 are KGHSH and LQKENI. With V trimmed by 4 bases and J by 7 bases, 7 bases remained unmatched. The CDR3 spans 14 residues. DNA of the CDR3: TGTGCCAGCTCACAGAGTACAGGGGACCAGCCCCAGCATTTT. Translated: CASSQSTGDQPQHF.

This clonotype was seen only a few times. This sequence joins TRBV20-1 and TRBJ1-1, with unresolved D. The germline gives CDR1 DFQATT, CDR2 SNEGSKA (reference sequence). V dropped 5 bases and J dropped 1 base, with 17 bases sitting between them. The CDR3 totals 15 residues. This chain's CDR3 is CSALPPRRWNTEAFF. The CDR3 bases are TGCAGTGCTTTACCACCCAGACGGTGGAACACTGAAGCTTTCTTT.

The sample holds a few counts of this clonotype. This chain connects TRBV9 to TRBJ1-2; D is uncertain. The CDR3 covers 16 residues. V was pared by 2 bases and J by 1 base, with 15 bases between. Germline CDR1 reads SGDLS; CDR2 reads YYNGEE. CDR3 DNA sequence: TGTGCCAGCAGCGTGGGTCGAGCCAGCAATAACTATGGCTACACCTTC. It yields the protein CASSVGRASNNYGYTF.

This clonotype was found many times. This rearrangement joins TRBV27 to TRBJ1-1, with D perhaps matching TRBD1 (5 bases). The CDR3 sequence is 15 residues long. CDR1 is MNHEY and CDR2 is SMNVEV in the germline V gene (reference sequence). Between the trimmed V and J ends, which lost 3 bases and 6 bases, there was a span of 17 bases. The DNA for the CDR3 is TGTGCCAGCAGTTTGGGTGCGGGGGGATTCGCTGAAGCTTTCTTT. This translates into CASSLGAGGFAEAFF.

The rearrangement links TRBV7-2 to TRBJ2-3; 7 bases align to TRBD1. V gave up 1 base and J gave up 4 bases; unmatched junction bases: 8. Germline CDR1 SGHTA, CDR2 FQGNSA. This CDR3 has 16 amino acids. CDR3 DNA: TGTGCCAGCAGCTTAGGGGTCCAGGGGGTGGCAGATACGCAGTATTTT. Residues: CASSLGVQGVADTQYF.

This clonotype has a count of ten or more. J is TRBJ1-5 and V is TRBV12-3 or TRBV12-4; no reliable D call. V shed 6 bases and J shed 0 bases, with 9 bases lying between them. CDR3 length: 14 residues. CDR3 nucleotides: TGTGCCAGCAGCGCCCGTAATAGCAATCAGCCCCAGCATTTT. Protein sequence: CASSARNSNQPQHF.